Listed below are T cell receptor beta chains from one sample, sequenced in a study of blood T cell repertoires in COVID-19. Sequencing was performed with immunoSEQ multiplex PCR; in TCRdb, only in-frame clones are kept and a portion is missing. The repertoire holds roughly 330,000 clones, about 87% seen once, with 5.3% in the top ten. Sequences were obtained from PBMCs or T cells enriched from blood (not recorded which). The receptor set was obtained from a woman in her 30s who had recovered from COVID-19. Each CDR3 is given with its conserved first and last residue. A D gene is named only where the DNA matches it firmly. Some rows have no size entry. The others give once, few or many, or a class for an expanded clone.

V	size	J	D	DNA	CDR3
TRBV5-4	NA	TRBJ2-3	TRBD2	TGTGCCAGCAGCCCGGGACTAGCGGGGGCGTTCACAGATACGCAGTATTTT	CASSPGLAGAFTDTQYF
TRBV18	NA	TRBJ1-2	TRBD1	TGTGCCAGCTCTAGTCCGGGACAGGGGGTCTATGGCTACACCTTC	CASSSPGQGVYGYTF
TRBV25-1	NA	TRBJ1-2	NA	TGTGCCAGCAGTTACCTGGGTCGGGATGGCTACACCTTC	CASSYLGRDGYTF
TRBV6-5	NA	TRBJ2-1	NA	TGTGCCAGCAGTCTGTGGGGGGGGCTTCAAGGTGAGCAGTTCTTC	CASSLWGGLQGEQFF
TRBV9	NA	TRBJ2-3	TRBD2	TGTGCCAGCAGCGTAATCGGGACTAGTCCAGATACGCAGTATTTT	CASSVIGTSPDTQYF
TRBV18	NA	TRBJ2-3	NA	TGTGCCAGCTCACCAGCTACTAGCACAGATACGCAGTATTTT	CASSPATSTDTQYF
TRBV3-1/TRBV3-2	NA	TRBJ2-5	NA	TGTGCCAGCAGCCAAGAAACGGGATTGGGGACCCAGTACTTC	CASSQETGLGTQYF
TRBV7-9	NA	TRBJ2-7	TRBD1	TGTGCCACACGTGCGGGAACAGGGGGCCACGAGCAGTACTTC	CATRAGTGGHEQYF
TRBV27	NA	TRBJ2-2	TRBD1	TGTGCCAGCAGTCGAACAGGGGGCGCGTACACCGGGGAGCTGTTTTTT	CASSRTGGAYTGELFF
TRBV5-1	NA	TRBJ2-5	NA	TGCGCCAGCAGCTTCTTTTCCGAAGAGACCCAGTACTTC	CASSFFSEETQYF
TRBV2	NA	TRBJ2-3	TRBD1	TGTGCCAGCAGTCCGGACAGGGTGGGGAAAGATACGCAGTATTTT	CASSPDRVGKDTQYF
TRBV6-5	NA	TRBJ2-3	NA	TGTGCCAGCAGTTTCCTACAGGGTGTTATGCCAGATACGCAGTATTTT	CASSFLQGVMPDTQYF
TRBV28	NA	TRBJ1-5	TRBD1	TGTGCCACCCGGACAGGGGGCATTGGGTATAGCAATCAGCCCCAGCATTTT	CATRTGGIGYSNQPQHF
TRBV7-9	NA	TRBJ2-1	NA	TGTGCCAGCAGCTTGGACAGCCACAATGAGCAGTTCTTC	CASSLDSHNEQFF
TRBV7-9	NA	TRBJ1-2	TRBD1	TGTGCCAGCAGCCCGCCTCCGGGACAGGGCTATGGCTACACCTTC	CASSPPPGQGYGYTF
TRBV12-3/TRBV12-4	NA	TRBJ1-4	NA	TGTGCCAGCAGCCCCCGGACAGATGAAAAACTGTTTTTT	CASSPRTDEKLFF
TRBV30	NA	TRBJ1-4	NA	TGTGCCTGGAGTGTGGAGACAGTTAATGAAAAACTGTTTTTT	CAWSVETVNEKLFF
TRBV5-6	NA	TRBJ1-2	NA	TGTGCCAGCAGCTTGGGGGGGCAGTATTATGGCTACACCTTC	CASSLGGQYYGYTF
TRBV19	once	TRBJ2-7	NA	TGTGCCAGTAGCGCAGGGGCCGGGCTCTCCTACGAGCAGTACTTC	CASSAGAGLSYEQYF
TRBV11-2	NA	TRBJ1-2	NA	TGTGCCAGCAGCCCGGACAGAGCCTATGGCTACACCTTC	CASSPDRAYGYTF
TRBV5-1	NA	TRBJ2-3	NA	TGCGCCAGCAGCTTGGGTACGACGGGGGTAGATACGCAGTATTTT	CASSLGTTGVDTQYF
TRBV2	NA	TRBJ2-1	TRBD2	TGTGCCAGCAGTGACTATAGCGGGGGCAGTTACAATGAGCAGTTCTTC	CASSDYSGGSYNEQFF
TRBV20-1	NA	TRBJ1-2	NA	TGCAGTGTGGCGGTGCATGGCTACACCTTC	CSVAVHGYTF
TRBV18	NA	TRBJ1-3	NA	TGTGCCAGCTCACCGTGGACTAGGCAGACTGGAAACACCATATATTTT	CASSPWTRQTGNTIYF
TRBV4-2	NA	TRBJ2-1	NA	TGTGCCAGCAGCCAACAAACTAATGAGCAGTTCTTC	CASSQQTNEQFF
TRBV6-5	once	TRBJ2-2	NA	TGTGCCAGCAGCCCCCTAGTGTCCACCGGGGAGCTGTTTTTT	CASSPLVSTGELFF
TRBV6-5	NA	TRBJ1-1	NA	TGTGCCAGCAGAGGGCCACAAAAGCGGGCTGAAGCTTTCTTT	CASRGPQKRAEAFF
TRBV19	NA	TRBJ2-3	TRBD1	TGTGCCAGTAGCCGGACAGGGAGTAAGGATACGCAGTATTTT	CASSRTGSKDTQYF
TRBV4-3	NA	TRBJ1-3	NA	TGCGCCAGCAGCCAAGATGGCAGGGGTGGAAACACCATATATTTT	CASSQDGRGGNTIYF
TRBV6-5	once	TRBJ2-5	TRBD1	TGTGCCAGCAGTTCCCTACTAGGACAGGGCCAAGAGACCCAGTACTTC	CASSSLLGQGQETQYF
TRBV4-1	NA	TRBJ1-1	NA	TGCGCCAGCAGCCAAGTTTCTGGGGGGATGAACACTGAAGCTTTCTTT	CASSQVSGGMNTEAFF
TRBV3-1/TRBV3-2	once	TRBJ1-4	NA	TGTGCCAGCAGCCAAGTAGGAGGGCTTAATGAAAAACTGTTTTTT	CASSQVGGLNEKLFF
TRBV19	once	TRBJ2-7	NA	TGTGCCAGTAGTACTAGGGGTGGCAGCGAGCAGTACTTC	CASSTRGGSEQYF